This TCR beta chain was captured by sequencing in a study of cytomegalovirus exposure and HLA in healthy donors. Produced via immunoSEQ multiplex PCR; TCRdb's table is partial and in-frame only. The data show roughly 56,000 clones, more than 90% seen once. V was shortened by 4 bases and J by 0 bases, with 10 bases between the two germline ends. CDR3 length: 15 amino acids. The germline gives CDR1 LNHDA, CDR2 SQIVND (reference sequence). Study-wide points: Through in vitro validation, three CMV-associated chains were shown to be specific for CMV antigens. The classifier was said to identify cytomegalovirus status with high specificity and sensitivity. Cytomegalovirus association was listed for 164 TCR beta chains.

A word on this clone: Its antigen is as yet unknown.

Sequenced: PBMCs. This receptor was obtained from a young man in good health and CMV-seronegative. V gene TRBV19 combines with J gene TRBJ2-1, with D perhaps matching TRBD2 (5 bases). The CDR3 loop reads CASSTGISSYNEQFF. CDR3 coding DNA: TGTGCCAGTAGTACCGGGATAAGCTCCTACAATGAGCAGTTCTTC. Drawing the rest from reference TRBV19 and TRBJ2-1, the complete variable domain is DGGITQSPKYLFRKEGQNVTLSCEQNLNHDAMYWYRQDPGQGLRLIYYSQIVNDFQKGDIAEGYSVSREKKESFPLTVTSAQKNPTAFYLCASSTGISSYNEQFFGPGTRLTVL.